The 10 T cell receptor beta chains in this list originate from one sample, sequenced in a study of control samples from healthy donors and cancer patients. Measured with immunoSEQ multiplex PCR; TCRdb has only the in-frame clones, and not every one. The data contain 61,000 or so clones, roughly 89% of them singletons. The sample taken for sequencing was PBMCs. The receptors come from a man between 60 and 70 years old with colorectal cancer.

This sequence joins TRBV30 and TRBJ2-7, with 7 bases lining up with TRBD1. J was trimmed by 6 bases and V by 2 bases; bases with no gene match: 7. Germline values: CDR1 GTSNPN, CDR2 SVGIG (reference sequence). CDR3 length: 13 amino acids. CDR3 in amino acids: CAWSKNYRGEQYF. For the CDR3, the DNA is TGTGCCTGGAGTAAGAACTACAGGGGCGAGCAGTACTTC.

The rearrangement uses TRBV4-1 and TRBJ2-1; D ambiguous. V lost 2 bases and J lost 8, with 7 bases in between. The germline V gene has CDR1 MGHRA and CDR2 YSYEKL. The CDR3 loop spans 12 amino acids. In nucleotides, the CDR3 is TGCGCCAGCAGCCAAATCGCCGATGAGCAGTTCTTC. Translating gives CASSQIADEQFF.

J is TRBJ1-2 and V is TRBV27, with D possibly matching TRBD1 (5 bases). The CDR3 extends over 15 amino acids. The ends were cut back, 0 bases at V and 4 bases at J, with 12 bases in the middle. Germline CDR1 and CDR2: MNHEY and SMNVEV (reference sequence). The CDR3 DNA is TGTGCCAGCAGTTTATCGTTGGGAGGGGTCTATGGCTACACCTTC. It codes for CASSLSLGGVYGYTF.

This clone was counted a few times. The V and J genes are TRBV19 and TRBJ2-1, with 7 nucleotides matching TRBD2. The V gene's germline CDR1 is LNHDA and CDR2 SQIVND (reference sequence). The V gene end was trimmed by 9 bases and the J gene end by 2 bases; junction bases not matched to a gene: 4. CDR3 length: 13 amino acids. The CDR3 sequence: CASREGPYNEQFF. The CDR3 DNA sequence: TGTGCCAGCAGGGAGGGACCCTACAATGAGCAGTTCTTC.

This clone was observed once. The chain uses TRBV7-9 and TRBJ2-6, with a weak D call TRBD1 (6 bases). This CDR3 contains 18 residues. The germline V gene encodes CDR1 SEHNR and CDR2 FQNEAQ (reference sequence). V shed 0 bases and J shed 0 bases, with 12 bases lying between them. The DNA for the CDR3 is TGTGCCAGCAGCTTAGCAGGGGGTACTCTCTCTGGGGCCAACGTCCTGACTTTC. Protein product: CASSLAGGTLSGANVLTF.

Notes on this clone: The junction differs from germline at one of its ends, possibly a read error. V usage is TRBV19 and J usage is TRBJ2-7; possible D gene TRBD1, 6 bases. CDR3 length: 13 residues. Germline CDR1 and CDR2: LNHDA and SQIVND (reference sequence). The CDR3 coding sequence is TGTGCCAGTAGTATAACAGGGACCTACGGGCAGTACTTC. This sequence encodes CASSITGTYGQYF.

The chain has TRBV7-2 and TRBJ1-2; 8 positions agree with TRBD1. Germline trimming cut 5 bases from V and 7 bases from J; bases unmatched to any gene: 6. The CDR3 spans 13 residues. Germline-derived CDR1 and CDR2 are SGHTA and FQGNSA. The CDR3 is CASSLTGGVGYTF. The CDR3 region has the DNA TGTGCCAGCAGCCTAACAGGGGGGGTTGGCTACACCTTC.

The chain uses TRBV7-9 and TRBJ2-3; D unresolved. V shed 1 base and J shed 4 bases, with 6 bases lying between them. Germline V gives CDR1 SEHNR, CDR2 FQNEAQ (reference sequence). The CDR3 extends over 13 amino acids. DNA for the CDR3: TGTGCCAGCAGCTTAGAACGCGCAGATACGCAGTATTTT. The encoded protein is CASSLERADTQYF.

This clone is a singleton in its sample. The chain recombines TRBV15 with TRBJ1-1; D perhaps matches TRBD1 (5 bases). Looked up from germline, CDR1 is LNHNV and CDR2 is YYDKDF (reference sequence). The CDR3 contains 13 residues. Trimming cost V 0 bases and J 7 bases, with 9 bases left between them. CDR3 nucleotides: TGTGCCACCAGCAGAGACCGGACATATGAAGCTTTCTTT. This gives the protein CATSRDRTYEAFF. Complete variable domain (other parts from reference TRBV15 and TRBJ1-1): DAMVIQNPRYQVTQFGKPVTLSCSQTLNHNVMYWYQQKSSQAPKLLFHYYDKDFNNEADTPDNFQSRRPNTSFCFLDIRSPGLGDTAMYLCATSRDRTYEAFFGQGTRLTVV.

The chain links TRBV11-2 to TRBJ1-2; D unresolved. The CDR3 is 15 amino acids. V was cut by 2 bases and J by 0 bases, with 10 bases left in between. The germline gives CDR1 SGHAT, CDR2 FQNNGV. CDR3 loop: CASSLIDTPNYGYTF. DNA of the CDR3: TGTGCCAGCAGCTTAATTGACACCCCTAACTATGGCTACACCTTC.